This TCR beta chain was profiled in a study of blood T cell repertoires in COVID-19. Study-level information: Sources were T cells, B-cell-depleted T cells, or PBMCs; the material itself was cDNA or gDNA.

The CDR3 is made up of 14 amino acids. Trimming removed 1 base at V and 5 bases at J, with 6 bases between. CDR1 and CDR2 from the germline V gene are MDHEN and SYDVKM. In the original analysis: The assay estimated nucleated cells by amplifying reference gene primers. Produced via immunoSEQ multiplex PCR; TCRdb's table is partial and in-frame only. D and trimming come from the DNA, and the V and J calls and clone size come from that table. Here the sample spans hundreds of thousands of clones, around 91% being singletons. The table lists this clone with a few counts. Participants, about 18 to 100 years old, spanned around 25 US areas. Recovery meant two consecutive negative NP/OP PCR tests, professional clearance, or resolved symptoms.

The V gene is TRBV28, the J gene TRBJ1-6; no firm D call. Source material: PBMCs or T cells enriched from blood (not recorded which). This sequence originates from a man aged 18 to 29 who had recovered from COVID-19. CDR3 DNA: TGTGCCAGCAGTTTATTCCCAAATAATTCACCCCTCCACTTT. Translation: CASSLFPNNSPLHF.